This TCR beta chain was recorded in a study of CD4 and CD8 cells across lung adenocarcinoma regions. Donors had localized lung adenocarcinoma, a non-small cell lung cancer. By share of the sample, this clonotype is medium-sized. TCRdb reprocessed the PCR reads with MiXCR, giving one entry per CDR3 protein. The table shows roughly 1,900 distinct CDR3 sequences, with 61% occurring only once. Specimen: CD4+ T cells from the margin of a lung tumor. The receptor was derived from a female donor with lung adenocarcinoma. The CD4 and CD8 labels of this study may be unreliable.

The chain's CDR3 is CASSLRMTGGGDEQFF. CDR3 in DNA: TGTGCCAGCAGCCTCCGTATGACGGGAGGGGGCGATGAGCAGTTCTTC. The chain employs TRBV7-2 and TRBJ2-1; TRBD2 is a possible D gene (8 bases). CDR3 length: 16 residues. V shed 5 bases and J shed 8 bases, with 22 bases lying between them. Germline CDR1 reads SGHTA; CDR2 reads FQGNSA. The full variable domain, completed using reference TRBV7-2 and TRBJ2-1, is GAGVSQSPSNKVTEKGKDVELRCDPISGHTALYWYRQSLGQGLEFLIYFQGNSAPDKSGLPSDRFSAERTGGSVSTLTIQRTQQEDSAVYLCASSLRMTGGGDEQFFGPGTRLTVL.